This is a list of T cell receptor beta chains from one sample in a study of Ad26.COV2.S vaccination and SARS-CoV-2 variants. TCRdb keeps only in-frame clones here, not all; method: immunoSEQ multiplex PCR. Of 300,000 to 500,000 clones listed, around nine tenths are singletons. Sequenced material: peripheral blood, taken in a trial of Ad26.COV2.S vaccine versus placebo. Receptors were obtained from a person aged 18-65 years who received the Ad26.COV2.S COVID-19 vaccine or a placebo. CDR3s include the opening cysteine and the closing phenylalanine or tryptophan. The D gene is left open where the match is weak. Rows may omit the clone size; those that give it use once, few, many or a size class.

v_gene	abundance	j_gene	d_gene	CDR3nt	CDR3aa
TRBV2	NA	TRBJ2-5	NA	TGTGCCAGCAGTGAAGCGCCGGACCGCGTGCGGGTCTCGGAGACCCAGTACTTC	CASSEAPDRVRVSETQYF
TRBV2	NA	TRBJ1-5	NA	TGTGCCAGCAGTGGGACAGTCAATAGCAATCAGCCCCAGCATTTT	CASSGTVNSNQPQHF
TRBV18	NA	TRBJ2-7	NA	TGTGCCAGCTCACCGTCGTCAGGTTCTCCCTACGAGCAGTACTTC	CASSPSSGSPYEQYF
TRBV4-3	few	TRBJ1-1	NA	TGCGCCAGCAGCCAAGGGGAGTATAGGAACACTGAAGCTTTCTTT	CASSQGEYRNTEAFF
TRBV12-3/TRBV12-4	NA	TRBJ2-5	NA	TGTGCCAGCAATAGGGGTCAAGGAGAGGGCCAGTACTTC	CASNRGQGEGQYF
TRBV7-9	NA	TRBJ2-5	TRBD2	TGTGCCAGCAGCTTTTCAGGACTAGCGGGGAGGGAGACCCAGTACTTC	CASSFSGLAGRETQYF
TRBV18	NA	TRBJ1-1	NA	TGTGCCAGCTCACCCTATAAGAACACTGAAGCTTTCTTT	CASSPYKNTEAFF
TRBV6-6	once	TRBJ2-2	TRBD1	TGTGCCACCGGGGGACAGGAAGACACCGGGGAGCTGTTTTTT	CATGGQEDTGELFF
TRBV3-1/TRBV3-2	NA	TRBJ1-2	NA	TGTGCCAGCAGCCGGTTCTCTGATAACTATGGCTACACCTTC	CASSRFSDNYGYTF
TRBV5-4	NA	TRBJ1-1	NA	TGTGCCAGCAGCTTGTTGGGAAAGGGGTGGAACACTGAAGCTTTCTTT	CASSLLGKGWNTEAFF
TRBV7-6	once	TRBJ2-5	NA	TGTGCCAGCAGCTTATTGGCTACCGGGGGGCCACAAGAGACCCAGTACTTC	CASSLLATGGPQETQYF
TRBV21-1	NA	TRBJ2-7	NA	TGTGCCACCCCAGGGAAGGACAGAGGGTCCTACGAGCAGTACTTC	CATPGKDRGSYEQYF
TRBV5-1	NA	TRBJ2-1	TRBD1	TGCGCCAGCAGAAGGCAGGGGGCTAACTACAATGAGCAGTTCTTC	CASRRQGANYNEQFF
TRBV10-1	NA	TRBJ1-5	NA	TGCGCCAGCAGTTCCTCGGTGGGACGCGGGGGCAATCAGCCCCAGCATTTT	CASSSSVGRGGNQPQHF
TRBV30	NA	TRBJ1-1	NA	TGTGCCTGGACCTGGGGGGCGTCTGAAGCTTTCTTT	CAWTWGASEAFF
TRBV30	NA	TRBJ1-1	NA	TGTGCCTGGAGTCCGCCTGGCGGCAGGCGAAACACTGAAGCTTTCTTT	CAWSPPGGRRNTEAFF
TRBV2	NA	TRBJ2-1	NA	TGTGCCAGCAGTGAGGCAGGCGAGCAGTTCTTC	CASSEAGEQFF
TRBV5-5	NA	TRBJ1-4	TRBD1	TGTGCCAGCAGCTTACCCGGGACAGAGAATGAAAAACTGTTTTTT	CASSLPGTENEKLFF
TRBV10-1	NA	TRBJ1-1	NA	TGCGCCAGCAGGGCCGGGACGAACACTGAAGCTTTCTTT	CASRAGTNTEAFF
TRBV6-5	NA	TRBJ1-6	NA	TGTGCCAGCAGCAGGGAGCCCCTATTTGCACCCCTCCACTTT	CASSREPLFAPLHF
TRBV7-2	NA	TRBJ2-7	NA	TGTGCCAGCAGCTTAGGGCCAGCAGTGTCCTACGAGCAGTACTTC	CASSLGPAVSYEQYF
TRBV7-9	NA	TRBJ2-3	NA	TGTGCCAGCAGCGATCGACAAGCCCGTCGCTCAGATACGCAGTATTTT	CASSDRQARRSDTQYF
TRBV20-1	NA	TRBJ1-2	NA	TGCAGTGCTAGTTGGGGGTCTTGGGGCTACACCTTC	CSASWGSWGYTF
TRBV28	NA	TRBJ1-2	TRBD1	TGTGCCAGCAGTTCGGACAGGAGGAACTATGGCTACACCTTC	CASSSDRRNYGYTF
TRBV19	NA	TRBJ2-2	NA	TGTGCCACGTCGCAGGGACGGGGCACCGGGGAGCTGTTTTTT	CATSQGRGTGELFF
TRBV7-9	NA	TRBJ1-2	NA	TGTGCCAGCAGCGAACAGGGAGTTTATGGCTACACCTTC	CASSEQGVYGYTF
TRBV11-2	NA	TRBJ2-2	NA	TGTGCCAGCACGAGGGACACCGGGGAGCTGTTTTTT	CASTRDTGELFF
TRBV2	NA	TRBJ1-4	NA	TGTGCCAGCAGGGCGACAGGATTCAATGAAAAACTGTTTTTT	CASRATGFNEKLFF
TRBV6-2/TRBV6-3	few	TRBJ1-1	NA	TGTGCCAGCAGTTATGTCGGGGTAGGATCTCGCTTTACTGAAGCTTTCTTT	CASSYVGVGSRFTEAFF
TRBV12-3/TRBV12-4	NA	TRBJ2-7	NA	TGTGCCAGCAGTCGACCCCCGGGGGACGAGCAGTACTTC	CASSRPPGDEQYF
TRBV6-2/TRBV6-3	NA	TRBJ2-3	NA	TGTGCCAGCAGTTACGTTTTACTACAACAGGATACGCAGTATTTT	CASSYVLLQQDTQYF
TRBV4-1	NA	TRBJ1-3	NA	TGCGCCAGCAGCCCCGAAGATAGGGGTAGTGTCACCATATATTTT	CASSPEDRGSVTIYF
TRBV27	NA	TRBJ2-7	NA	TGTGCCAGCAGTTTAAAGAAAGGGGAACACTATACCTACGAGCAGTACTTC	CASSLKKGEHYTYEQYF
TRBV11-2	once	TRBJ2-1	NA	TGTGCCAGCAGGGGGCAGGGAAGGTTGTTCTTC	CASRGQGRLFF
TRBV30	NA	TRBJ1-1	NA	TGTGCCTGGAGTGTATCGGCGGATGCTTTCTTT	CAWSVSADAFF
TRBV2	NA	TRBJ1-2	NA	TGTGCCAGCAGTGAACGGGGCTACTATGGCTACACCTTC	CASSERGYYGYTF
TRBV5-1	many	TRBJ2-2	TRBD2	TGCGCCAGCAGCCAAGATACTAGCGGGGGTGCCGGGGAGCTGTTTTTT	CASSQDTSGGAGELFF
TRBV3-1/TRBV3-2	few	TRBJ1-1	NA	TGTGCCAGCAGCCAAACAGGGAGTAAGAACACTGAAGCTTTCTTT	CASSQTGSKNTEAFF
TRBV2	NA	TRBJ2-5	TRBD1	TGTGCCAGCATGTGGGACAGGGGGAAAGAGACCCAGTACTTC	CASMWDRGKETQYF
TRBV7-2	NA	TRBJ2-6	NA	TGTGCCAGCAGCTTAGCTCAGGGGCTGGCTGGGGCCAACGTCCTGACTTTC	CASSLAQGLAGANVLTF
TRBV6-5	once	TRBJ2-2	TRBD1	TGTGCCAGCAGAGGGACAGGGGGAAACACCGGGGAGCTGTTTTTT	CASRGTGGNTGELFF
TRBV16	NA	TRBJ1-3	NA	TGTGCCAGCAGCCCCCGCTGGGGGAGCTCTGGAAACACCATATATTTT	CASSPRWGSSGNTIYF
TRBV2	few	TRBJ1-2	NA	TGTGCCACCCTATTCGGGGATGGCTACACCTTC	CATLFGDGYTF
TRBV6-1	NA	TRBJ1-1	NA	TGTGCCAGCAAGGGGGACGAGGCCACTGAAGCTTTCTTT	CASKGDEATEAFF
TRBV11-2	NA	TRBJ1-3	NA	TGTGCCAGCAGCTTAGTAACAGGCTTTTCTAACACCATATATTTT	CASSLVTGFSNTIYF
TRBV30	NA	TRBJ2-7	TRBD1	TGTGCCTGGGCCGCCCCTCAGGGGGCCTACGAGCAGTACTTC	CAWAAPQGAYEQYF
TRBV19	NA	TRBJ1-4	NA	TGTGCCAGTAGTATAGATACGGGGTCGTTGCTTGCAACTAATGAAAAACTGTTTTTT	CASSIDTGSLLATNEKLFF
TRBV7-8	NA	TRBJ1-5	NA	TGTGCCAGCAGCCCTCCCGGTGATAGCAATCAGCCCCAGCATTTT	CASSPPGDSNQPQHF
TRBV19	NA	TRBJ1-2	NA	TGTGCCAGTAACCGATGGAGGGCAGGGTCGGGTGCTAACTATGGCTACACCTTC	CASNRWRAGSGANYGYTF
TRBV10-3	NA	TRBJ2-1	TRBD2	TGTGCCATCAGTGAGGCCAGATTCGCGGGGGGGTTGAATGAGCAGTTCTTC	CAISEARFAGGLNEQFF
TRBV3-1/TRBV3-2	NA	TRBJ1-2	NA	TGTGCCAGCAGCCAGTTAGAGAACATAGGCGGCTACACCTTC	CASSQLENIGGYTF
TRBV11-3	NA	TRBJ2-1	TRBD2	TGTGCCAGCAGCTTAGATCTAGCGGGGGGGTACAATGAGCAGTTCTTC	CASSLDLAGGYNEQFF
TRBV5-8	few	TRBJ1-6	NA	TGTGCCAGCAGCTTGAGTTCACCCCTCCACTTT	CASSLSSPLHF